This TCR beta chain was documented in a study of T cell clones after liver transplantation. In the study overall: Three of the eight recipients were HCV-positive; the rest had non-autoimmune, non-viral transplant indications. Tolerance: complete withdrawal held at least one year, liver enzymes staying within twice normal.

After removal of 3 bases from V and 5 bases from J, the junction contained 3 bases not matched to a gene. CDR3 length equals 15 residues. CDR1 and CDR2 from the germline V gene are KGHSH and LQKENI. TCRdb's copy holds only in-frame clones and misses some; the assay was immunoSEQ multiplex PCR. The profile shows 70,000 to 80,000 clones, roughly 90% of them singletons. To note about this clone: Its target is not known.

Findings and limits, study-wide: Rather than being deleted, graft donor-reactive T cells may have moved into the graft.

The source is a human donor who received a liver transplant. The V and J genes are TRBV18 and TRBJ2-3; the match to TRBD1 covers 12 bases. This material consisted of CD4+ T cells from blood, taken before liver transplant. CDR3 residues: CASSPGQGARDTQYF. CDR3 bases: TGTGCCAGCTCACCGGGACAGGGGGCGCGAGATACGCAGTATTTT. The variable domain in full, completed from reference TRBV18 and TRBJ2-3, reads NAGVMQNPRHLVRRRGQEARLRCSPMKGHSHVYWYRQLPEEGLKFMVYLQKENIIDESGMPKERFSAEFPKEGPSILRIQQVVRGDSAAYFCASSPGQGARDTQYFGPGTRLTVL.